Listed below are T cell receptor beta chains from one sample, sequenced in a study of T-cell memory formation after mild COVID-19. One entry per CDR3 protein results from TCRdb running MiXCR on the 5' RACE reads. Of a few hundred thousand distinct CDR3 sequences listed, over 20% are singletons. Specimen: PBMCs or a T cell subset sorted from them (not recorded which). These receptors came from an adult woman who had mild COVID-19 (a few samples of this study predate the infection). Cell type and time point are not known. CDR3s include the opening cysteine and the closing phenylalanine or tryptophan. A D gene is named only where the DNA matches it firmly. The listing skips clone size in some rows; elsewhere it reads once, few, many or a size class.

j_call clone_size d_call v_call cdr3_length cdr3_aa cdr3_nt
TRBJ1-6 few - TRBV10-3 13 CAIGDWNNSPLHF TGTGCCATCGGGGACTGGAATAATTCACCCCTCCACTTT
TRBJ2-3 - TRBD2 TRBV4-2 17 CASSQTTSGSLTDTQYF TGTGCCAGCAGCCAGACGACTAGCGGGAGTTTAACAGATACGCAGTATTTT
TRBJ2-3 few - TRBV6-6 13 CASSYASTDTQYF TGTGCCAGCAGTTACGCCAGCACAGATACGCAGTATTTT
TRBJ1-1 few - TRBV5-1 15 CASTAISEIKHEAFF TGCGCCAGCACCGCGATTTCGGAGATTAAGCATGAAGCTTTCTTT
TRBJ1-2 - TRBD1 TRBV4-1 18 CASSPRPPGTGGNYGYTF TGCGCCAGCAGTCCCCGACCCCCAGGGACAGGGGGCAACTATGGCTACACCTTC
TRBJ2-2 - TRBD2 TRBV24-1 17 CATSGRAGGPHTGELFF TGTGCCACCAGTGGGAGAGCGGGAGGGCCGCACACCGGGGAGCTGTTTTTT
TRBJ2-5 - TRBD2 TRBV7-2 16 CASSLGSSGSGETQYF TGTGCCAGCAGCTTAGGATCTAGCGGGAGTGGGGAGACCCAGTACTTC
TRBJ2-2 few - TRBV15 15 CATSRDSGFSGELFF TGTGCCACCAGCAGAGATTCCGGGTTTTCCGGGGAGCTGTTTTTT
TRBJ1-2 - TRBD1 TRBV7-9 16 CASSRSTGGAGYGYTF TGTGCCAGCAGCCGTTCTACAGGGGGCGCGGGCTATGGCTACACCTTC
TRBJ2-7 - - TRBV6-5 15 CASRLNRVNSYEQYF TGTGCCAGCAGGTTAAACAGGGTAAACTCCTACGAGCAGTACTTC
TRBJ2-2 many - TRBV2 13 CASSDMGAGELFF TGTGCCAGCAGTGATATGGGGGCCGGGGAGCTGTTTTTT
TRBJ2-2 - - TRBV23-1 15 CASSQLPNYTGELFF TGCGCCAGCAGTCAATTACCGAACTACACCGGGGAGCTGTTTTTT
TRBJ2-1 - TRBD2 TRBV29-1 18 CSATGAGDWKSSYNEQFF TGCAGCGCCACTGGGGCGGGAGACTGGAAGAGCTCCTACAATGAGCAGTTCTTC
TRBJ2-7 - TRBD2 TRBV10-3 14 CATRGLAGAYEQYF TGTGCCACCCGTGGGTTAGCGGGAGCCTACGAGCAGTACTTC
TRBJ2-1 - - TRBV12-3/TRBV12-4 16 CASSLWKLAQYNEQFF TGTGCCAGCAGTTTATGGAAACTAGCCCAATACAATGAGCAGTTCTTC
TRBJ2-5 few TRBD1 TRBV7-9 15 CASSTGQGWQETQYF TGTGCCAGCAGCACAGGACAGGGGTGGCAAGAGACCCAGTACTTC
TRBJ2-3 few TRBD1 TRBV7-6 15 CASSLFQGARDTQYF TGTGCCAGCAGCTTATTTCAGGGGGCGAGAGATACGCAGTATTTT
TRBJ2-2 - - TRBV23-1 12 CASRPGIGELFF TGCGCCAGCAGACCAGGGATCGGGGAGCTGTTTTTT
TRBJ1-1 few TRBD1 TRBV18 15 CASSLEQGRNTEAFF TGTGCCAGCTCACTTGAACAGGGGAGGAACACTGAAGCTTTCTTT
TRBJ2-5 - - TRBV3-1 15 CASSQDPVRQETQYF TGTGCCAGCAGCCAAGATCCGGTAAGGCAAGAGACCCAGTACTTC
TRBJ1-3 many - TRBV5-1 15 CASSLAQGSGNTIYF TGCGCCAGCAGCTTGGCGCAGGGGTCAGGAAACACCATATATTTT
TRBJ1-6 few TRBD1 TRBV27 15 CASSLVRGLNSPLHF TGTGCCAGCAGTTTGGTCAGGGGGTTGAATTCACCCCTCCACTTT
TRBJ1-3 - TRBD1 TRBV4-2 18 CASSQDRAGGASGNTIYF TGTGCCAGCAGCCAAGATAGGGCAGGGGGCGCATCTGGAAACACCATATATTTT
TRBJ2-3 - TRBD2 TRBV6-2/TRBV6-3 14 CASSSGRGADTQYF TGTGCCAGCAGTAGCGGGAGGGGCGCAGATACGCAGTATTTT
TRBJ2-1 - - TRBV10-3 14 CAISGQGTRNEQFF TGTGCCATCAGTGGTCAGGGGACGAGGAATGAGCAGTTCTTC
TRBJ2-3 many - TRBV7-9 11 CASSFADTQYF TGTGCCAGCAGTTTCGCAGATACGCAGTATTTT
TRBJ2-7 few TRBD1 TRBV6-2/TRBV6-3 14 CASDKGGRSYEQYF TGTGCCAGCGATAAAGGGGGCCGTTCCTACGAGCAGTACTTC
TRBJ1-1 few - TRBV11-3 17 CASSSSGQSLRSLEAFF TGTGCCAGCAGCTCATCCGGGCAGTCACTCCGCTCCCTAGAAGCTTTCTTT
TRBJ2-2 - TRBD1 TRBV4-3 18 CASSQDRLRDSYTGELFF TGCGCCAGCAGCCAAGATAGGCTTCGGGACAGCTACACCGGGGAGCTGTTTTTT
TRBJ2-5 few - TRBV5-4 13 CASSSTTRKTQYF TGTGCCAGCAGCTCGACTACTAGAAAGACCCAGTACTTC
TRBJ1-1 few - TRBV19 13 CASSSKGDTEAFF TGTGCCAGTAGTAGTAAAGGGGACACTGAAGCTTTCTTT
TRBJ1-5 - - TRBV6-1 14 CASSELGSNQPQHF TGTGCCAGCAGTGAATTGGGAAGCAATCAGCCCCAGCATTTT
TRBJ1-4 - TRBD1 TRBV25-1 15 CASSEIQGGYEKLFF TGTGCCAGCAGTGAGATACAGGGGGGATATGAAAAACTGTTTTTT
TRBJ2-1 - TRBD2 TRBV9 14 CASSPGGSMNEQFF TGTGCCAGCAGCCCAGGCGGGAGTATGAATGAGCAGTTCTTC
TRBJ1-1 - - TRBV4-1 14 CASNRVGGNTEAFF TGCGCCAGCAACCGAGTTGGGGGGAACACTGAAGCTTTCTTT
TRBJ2-3 few - TRBV5-6 17 CASSLSVSGPITDTQYF TGTGCCAGCAGCTTGTCGGTCAGCGGGCCCATCACAGATACGCAGTATTTT
TRBJ2-7 few - TRBV27 14 CASSLSFYAYEQYF TGTGCCAGCAGTTTATCGTTCTATGCCTACGAGCAGTACTTC
TRBJ2-5 few - TRBV6-1 13 CASSDTDRKTQYF TGTGCCAGCAGTGATACCGATCGAAAGACCCAGTACTTC
TRBJ1-4 few - TRBV5-4 14 CASSPDSYNEKLFF TGTGCCAGCAGCCCGGACAGCTATAATGAAAAACTGTTTTTT
TRBJ2-7 few - TRBV10-3 15 CAISDVATGSYEQYF TGTGCCATCAGTGACGTAGCGACAGGCTCCTACGAGCAGTACTTC
TRBJ1-1 - - TRBV14 14 CASSHPTGTTEAFF TGTGCCAGCAGCCATCCTACAGGGACCACTGAAGCTTTCTTT
TRBJ2-7 - TRBD1 TRBV2 14 CASSTDRGGYEQYF TGTGCCAGCAGTACGGACAGGGGCGGCTACGAGCAGTACTTC
TRBJ2-1 many - TRBV5-1 15 CASSLTGSSYNEQFF TGTGCCAGCAGCTTAACCGGGAGCTCCTACAATGAGCAGTTCTTC
TRBJ2-7 - TRBD2 TRBV24-1 15 CATSDVTSGPYEQYF TGTGCCACCAGTGATGTGACTAGCGGTCCCTACGAGCAGTACTTC
TRBJ2-7 few TRBD1 TRBV5-1 15 CASSSGQGIAYEQYF TGCGCCAGCAGCTCAGGACAGGGAATCGCTTACGAGCAGTACTTC
TRBJ2-5 few TRBD2 TRBV3-1 15 CASSQLAGGRETQYF TGTGCCAGCAGCCAACTAGCGGGGGGGCGGGAGACCCAGTACTTC
TRBJ2-1 many TRBD2 TRBV9 18 CASSVVPWEGESYNEQFF TGTGCCAGCAGCGTAGTCCCATGGGAGGGTGAGTCCTACAATGAGCAGTTCTTC
TRBJ2-2 few TRBD2 TRBV7-3 15 CASSATSPNTGELFF TGTGCCAGCAGCGCGACTAGCCCGAACACCGGGGAGCTGTTTTTT